This is a list of T cell receptor beta chains from one sample in a study of OX40 agonist ivuxolimab in advanced cancers. Clones were sequenced by immunoSEQ multiplex PCR, and TCRdb holds only the in-frame ones, with some missing. The table lists tens of thousands of clones, more than 90% of them singletons. Material: CD4+ or CD8+ T cells sorted from blood, obtained in a trial of the OX40 agonist ivuxolimab. The source is an adult with an advanced solid tumor such as melanoma, head and neck, liver or kidney cancer. Each CDR3 is given without its conserved first and last residue.

>TRBV9|TRBJ2-2
ASSVVSGGPSVDGELF
>TRBV6-5|TRBJ1-1
ASSYSLMGTEAF
>TRBV9|TRBJ2-3
ASSVPNPLAGTDTDTQY
>TRBV4-1|TRBJ2-2
ASSPWTDGDTGELF
>TRBV27|TRBJ1-6
ASSLSTGTGRTALH
>TRBV6-1|TRBJ1-1
ASSEWPNTEAF
>TRBV11-2|TRBJ2-3
ASSLTTSGGRDTQY
>TRBV19|TRBJ2-5
ASSILGIQETQY
>TRBV19|TRBJ2-7
ASSPGQGAGEQY
>TRBV4-1|TRBJ1-2
ASSQVWEAGGASARSYGYT
>TRBV5-6|TRBJ2-7
ASSPGVAGAYEQY
>TRBV18|TRBJ2-7
ASDGTGDYIAYEQY